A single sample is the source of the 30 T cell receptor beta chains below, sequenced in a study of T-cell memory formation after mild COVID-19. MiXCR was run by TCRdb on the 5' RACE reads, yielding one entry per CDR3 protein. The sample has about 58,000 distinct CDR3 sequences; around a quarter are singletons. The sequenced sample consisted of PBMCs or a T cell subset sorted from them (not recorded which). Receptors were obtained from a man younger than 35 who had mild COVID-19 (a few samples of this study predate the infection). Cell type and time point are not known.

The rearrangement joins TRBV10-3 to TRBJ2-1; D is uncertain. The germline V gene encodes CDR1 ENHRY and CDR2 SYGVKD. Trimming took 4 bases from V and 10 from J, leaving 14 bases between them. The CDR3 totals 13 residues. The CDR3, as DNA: TGTGCCATCAGTGTATTAGTGACTGACGAGCAGTTCTTC. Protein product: CAISVLVTDEQFF.

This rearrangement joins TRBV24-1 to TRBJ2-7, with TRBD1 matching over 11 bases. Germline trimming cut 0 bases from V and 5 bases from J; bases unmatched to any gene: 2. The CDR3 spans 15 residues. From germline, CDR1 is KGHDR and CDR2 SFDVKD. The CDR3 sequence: CATSDLGQGADEQYF. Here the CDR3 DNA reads TGTGCCACCAGTGATTTGGGACAGGGGGCTGACGAGCAGTACTTC.

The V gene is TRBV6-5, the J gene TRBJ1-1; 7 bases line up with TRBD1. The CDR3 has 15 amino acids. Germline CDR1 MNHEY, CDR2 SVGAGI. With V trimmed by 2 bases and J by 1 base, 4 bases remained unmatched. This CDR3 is CASSYVRTGNTEAFF. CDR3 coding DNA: TGTGCCAGCAGTTACGTGCGGACAGGGAACACTGAAGCTTTCTTT.

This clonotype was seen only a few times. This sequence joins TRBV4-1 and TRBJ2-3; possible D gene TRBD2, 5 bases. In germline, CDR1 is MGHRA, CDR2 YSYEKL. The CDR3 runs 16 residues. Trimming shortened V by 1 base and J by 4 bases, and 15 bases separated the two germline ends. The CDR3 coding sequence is TGCGCCAGCAGCCAAGTGCCGGGGTCCGCGGCAGATACGCAGTATTTT. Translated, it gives CASSQVPGSAADTQYF.

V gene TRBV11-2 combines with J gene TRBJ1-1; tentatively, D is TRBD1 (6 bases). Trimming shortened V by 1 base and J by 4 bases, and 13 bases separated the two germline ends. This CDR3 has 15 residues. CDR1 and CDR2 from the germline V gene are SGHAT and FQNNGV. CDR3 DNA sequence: TGTGCCAGCAGCTTAGTTAGGACAGCGGGCACTGAAGCTTTCTTT. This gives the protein CASSLVRTAGTEAFF.

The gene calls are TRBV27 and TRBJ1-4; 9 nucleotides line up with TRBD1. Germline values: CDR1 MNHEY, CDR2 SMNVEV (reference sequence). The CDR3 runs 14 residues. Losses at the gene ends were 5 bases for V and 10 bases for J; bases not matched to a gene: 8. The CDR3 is CASSPRDRAAKLFF. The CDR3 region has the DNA TGTGCCAGCAGTCCCCGGGACAGGGCGGCAAAACTGTTTTTT.

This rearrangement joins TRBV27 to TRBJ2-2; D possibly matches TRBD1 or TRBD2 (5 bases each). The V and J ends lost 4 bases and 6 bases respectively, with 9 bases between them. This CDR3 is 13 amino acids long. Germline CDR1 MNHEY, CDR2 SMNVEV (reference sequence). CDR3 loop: CASSWTGPGELFF. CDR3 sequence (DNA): TGTGCCAGCAGTTGGACGGGGCCCGGGGAGCTGTTTTTT.

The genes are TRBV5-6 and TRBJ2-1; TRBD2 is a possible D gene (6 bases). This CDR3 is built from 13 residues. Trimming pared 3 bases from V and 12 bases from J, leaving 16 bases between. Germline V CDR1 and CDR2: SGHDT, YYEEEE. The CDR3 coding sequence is TGTGCCAGCAGCTACGGGACTTCAGAATCGCAGTTCTTC. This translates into CASSYGTSESQFF.

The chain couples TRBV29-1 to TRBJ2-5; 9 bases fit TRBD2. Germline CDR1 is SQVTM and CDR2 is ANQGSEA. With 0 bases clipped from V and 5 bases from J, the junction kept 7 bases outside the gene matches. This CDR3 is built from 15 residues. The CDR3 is CSVEEKRGAWETQYF. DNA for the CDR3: TGCAGCGTTGAAGAGAAGCGGGGGGCCTGGGAGACCCAGTACTTC.

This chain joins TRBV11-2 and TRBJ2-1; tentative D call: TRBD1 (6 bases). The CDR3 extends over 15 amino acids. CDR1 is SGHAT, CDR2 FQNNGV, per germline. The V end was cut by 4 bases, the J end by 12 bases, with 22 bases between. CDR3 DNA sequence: TGTGCCAGCAGCTCTACAGGGACCACGGGTGGTGGGCAGTTCTTC. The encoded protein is CASSSTGTTGGGQFF.

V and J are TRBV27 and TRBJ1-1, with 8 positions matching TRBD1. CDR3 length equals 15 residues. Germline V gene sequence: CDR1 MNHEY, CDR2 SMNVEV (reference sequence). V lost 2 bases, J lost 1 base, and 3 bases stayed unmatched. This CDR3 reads CASSLGTGANTEAFF. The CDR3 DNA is TGTGCCAGCAGTTTAGGGACAGGAGCGAACACTGAAGCTTTCTTT.

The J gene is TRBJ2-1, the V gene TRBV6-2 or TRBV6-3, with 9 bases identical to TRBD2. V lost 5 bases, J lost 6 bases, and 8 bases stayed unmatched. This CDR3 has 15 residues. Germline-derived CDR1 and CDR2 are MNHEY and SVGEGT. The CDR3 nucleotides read TGTGCCAGCAGTCTTACTAGCGGGTATAGCAATGAGCAGTTCTTC. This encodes CASSLTSGYSNEQFF.

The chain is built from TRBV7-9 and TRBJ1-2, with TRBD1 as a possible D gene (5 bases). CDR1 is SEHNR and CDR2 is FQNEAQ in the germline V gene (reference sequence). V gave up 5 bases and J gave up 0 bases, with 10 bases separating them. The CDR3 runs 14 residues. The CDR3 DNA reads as TGTGCCAGCAGCCGCCCGGGGCCTAACTATGGCTACACCTTC. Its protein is CASSRPGPNYGYTF.

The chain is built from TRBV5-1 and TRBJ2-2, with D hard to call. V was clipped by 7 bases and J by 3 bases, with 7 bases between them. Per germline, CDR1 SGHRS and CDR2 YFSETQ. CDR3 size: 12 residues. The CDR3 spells CASHWDTGELFF. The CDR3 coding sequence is TGCGCCAGCCATTGGGACACCGGGGAGCTGTTTTTT.

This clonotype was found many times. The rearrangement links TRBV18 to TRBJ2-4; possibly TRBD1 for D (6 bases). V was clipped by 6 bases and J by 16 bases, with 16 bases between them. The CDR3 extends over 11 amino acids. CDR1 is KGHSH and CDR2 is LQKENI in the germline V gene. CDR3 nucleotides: TGTGCCAGCTCCCTGGACAGTTCGTACTACTTC. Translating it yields CASSLDSSYYF.

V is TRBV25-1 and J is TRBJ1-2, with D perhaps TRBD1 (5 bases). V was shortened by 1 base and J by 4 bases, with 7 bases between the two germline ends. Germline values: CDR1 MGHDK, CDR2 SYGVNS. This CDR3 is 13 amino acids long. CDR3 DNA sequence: TGTGCCAGCAGTGAATTTAGGGGCTATGGCTACACCTTC. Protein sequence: CASSEFRGYGYTF.

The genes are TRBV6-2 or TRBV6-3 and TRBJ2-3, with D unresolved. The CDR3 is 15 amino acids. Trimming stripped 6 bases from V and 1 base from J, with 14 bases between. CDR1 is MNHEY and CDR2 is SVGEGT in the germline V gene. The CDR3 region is CASRWELPRTDTQYF. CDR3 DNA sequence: TGTGCCAGCAGATGGGAACTCCCCCGCACAGATACGCAGTATTTT.

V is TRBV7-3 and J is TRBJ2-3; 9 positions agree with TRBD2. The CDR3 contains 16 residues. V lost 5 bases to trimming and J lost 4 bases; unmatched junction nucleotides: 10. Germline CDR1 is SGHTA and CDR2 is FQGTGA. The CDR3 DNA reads TGTGCCAGCAGCACCCTTAGCGGGGGAGGGTCAGATACGCAGTATTTT. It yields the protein CASSTLSGGGSDTQYF.

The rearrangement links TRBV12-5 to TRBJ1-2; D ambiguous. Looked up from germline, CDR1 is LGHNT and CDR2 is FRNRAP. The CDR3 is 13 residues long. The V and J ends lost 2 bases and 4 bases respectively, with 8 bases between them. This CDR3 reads CASGLLHSYGYTF. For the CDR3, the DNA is TGTGCTAGTGGTTTGCTACACAGCTATGGCTACACCTTC.

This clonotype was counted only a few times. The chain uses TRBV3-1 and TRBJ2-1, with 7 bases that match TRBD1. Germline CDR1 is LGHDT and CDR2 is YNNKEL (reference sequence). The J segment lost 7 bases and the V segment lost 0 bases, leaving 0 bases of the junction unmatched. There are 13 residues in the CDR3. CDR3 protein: CASSQEQGNEQFF. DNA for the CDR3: TGTGCCAGCAGCCAAGAACAGGGGAATGAGCAGTTCTTC.

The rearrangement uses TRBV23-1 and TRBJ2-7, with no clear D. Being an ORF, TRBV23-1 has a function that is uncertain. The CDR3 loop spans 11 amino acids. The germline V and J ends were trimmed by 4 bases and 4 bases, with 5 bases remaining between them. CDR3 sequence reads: CASSPGYEQYV. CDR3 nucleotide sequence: TGCGCCAGCAGTCCTGGGTACGAGCAGTACGTC.

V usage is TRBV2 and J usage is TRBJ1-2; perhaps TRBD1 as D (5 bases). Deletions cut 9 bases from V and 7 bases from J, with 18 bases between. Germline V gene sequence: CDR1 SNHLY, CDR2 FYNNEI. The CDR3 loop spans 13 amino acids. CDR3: CARGAPLGFGYTF. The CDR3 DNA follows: TGTGCCAGAGGGGCCCCCCTGGGTTTTGGCTACACCTTC.

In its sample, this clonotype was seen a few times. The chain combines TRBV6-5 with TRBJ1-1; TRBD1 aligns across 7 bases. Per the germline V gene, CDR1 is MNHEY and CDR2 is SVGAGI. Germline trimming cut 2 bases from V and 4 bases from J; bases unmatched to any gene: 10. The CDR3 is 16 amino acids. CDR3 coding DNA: TGTGCCAGCAGTTACCGACAGGGACGGAGAGGCACTGAAGCTTTCTTT. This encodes CASSYRQGRRGTEAFF.

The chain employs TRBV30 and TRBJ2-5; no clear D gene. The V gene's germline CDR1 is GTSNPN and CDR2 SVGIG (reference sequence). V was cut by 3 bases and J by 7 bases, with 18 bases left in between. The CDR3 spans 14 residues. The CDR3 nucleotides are TGTGCCTGGAGCCCACTCCCTGGGCCGGGGACCCAGTACTTC. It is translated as CAWSPLPGPGTQYF. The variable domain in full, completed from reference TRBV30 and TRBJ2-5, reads SQTIHQWPATLVQPVGSPLSLECTVEGTSNPNLYWYRQAAGRGLQLLFYSVGIGQISSEVPQNLSASRPQDRQFILSSKKLLLSDSGFYLCAWSPLPGPGTQYFGPGTRLLVL.

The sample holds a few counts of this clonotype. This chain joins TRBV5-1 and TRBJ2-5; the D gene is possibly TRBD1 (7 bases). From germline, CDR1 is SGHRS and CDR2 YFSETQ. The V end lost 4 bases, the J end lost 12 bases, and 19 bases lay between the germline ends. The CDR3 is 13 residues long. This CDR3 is CASSQRTGREKYF. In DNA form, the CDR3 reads TGCGCCAGCAGCCAGAGGACAGGTCGGGAGAAGTACTTC.

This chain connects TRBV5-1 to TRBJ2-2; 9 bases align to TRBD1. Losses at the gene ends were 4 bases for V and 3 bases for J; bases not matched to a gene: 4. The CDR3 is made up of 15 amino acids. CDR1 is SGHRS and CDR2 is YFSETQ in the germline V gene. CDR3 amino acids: CASSGRDRDTGELFF. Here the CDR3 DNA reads TGCGCCAGCAGCGGCCGGGACAGGGACACCGGGGAGCTGTTTTTT. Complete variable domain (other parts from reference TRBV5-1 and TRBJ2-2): KAGVTQTPRYLIKTRGQQVTLSCSPISGHRSVSWYQQTPGQGLQFLFEYFSETQRNKGNFPGRFSGRQFSNSRSEMNVSTLELGDSALYLCASSGRDRDTGELFFGEGSRLTVL.

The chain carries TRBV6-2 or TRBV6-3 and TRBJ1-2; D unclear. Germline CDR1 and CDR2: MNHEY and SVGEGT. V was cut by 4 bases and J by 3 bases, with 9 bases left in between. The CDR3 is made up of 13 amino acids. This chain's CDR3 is CASSWQSDYGYTF. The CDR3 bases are TGTGCCAGCAGTTGGCAGTCAGACTATGGCTACACCTTC.

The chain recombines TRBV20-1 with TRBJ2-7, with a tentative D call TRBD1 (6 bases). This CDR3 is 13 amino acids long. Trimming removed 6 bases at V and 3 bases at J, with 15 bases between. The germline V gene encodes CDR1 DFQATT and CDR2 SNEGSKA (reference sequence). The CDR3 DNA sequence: TGCAGTGCCCAGGGGCTAGAGGTCTACGAGCAGTACGTC. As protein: CSAQGLEVYEQYV.

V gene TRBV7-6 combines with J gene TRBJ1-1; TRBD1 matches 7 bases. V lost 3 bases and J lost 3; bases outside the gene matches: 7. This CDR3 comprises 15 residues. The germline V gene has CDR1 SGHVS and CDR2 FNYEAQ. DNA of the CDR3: TGTGCCAGCAGCTTGTCGACAGGGAGAGACACTGAAGCTTTCTTT. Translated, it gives CASSLSTGRDTEAFF.

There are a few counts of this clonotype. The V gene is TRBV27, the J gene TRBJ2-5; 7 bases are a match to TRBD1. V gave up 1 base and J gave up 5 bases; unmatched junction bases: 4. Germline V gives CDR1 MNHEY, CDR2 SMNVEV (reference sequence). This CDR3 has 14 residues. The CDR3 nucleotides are TGTGCCAGCAGTTTATGGGGACAGTGGGAGACCCAGTACTTC. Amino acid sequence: CASSLWGQWETQYF.